The next 30 T cell receptor beta chains were all read from a single sample in a study of early T cells in non-severe SARS-CoV-2 infection. Each CDR3 protein gets one entry after TCRdb re-called the 5' RACE reads with MiXCR. The table shows just under 65,000 distinct CDR3 sequences, with roughly 13% occurring only once. What was sequenced was whole blood. Every receptor here comes from an adult who was a healthcare worker with PCR-confirmed SARS-CoV-2 infection or an uninfected control (not recorded which).

This clonotype has ten or more counts. The chain joins TRBV5-1 to TRBJ2-3; D is ambiguous. The germline V gene encodes CDR1 SGHRS and CDR2 YFSETQ. The CDR3 loop spans 12 amino acids. Trimming took off 3 bases at V and 6 bases at J, with 8 bases between the two ends. The CDR3 loop reads CASSSRLDTQYF. The CDR3 DNA sequence: TGCGCCAGCAGCTCTCGACTTGATACGCAGTATTTT.

The chain couples TRBV14 to TRBJ1-6, with 7 bases aligning to TRBD1. CDR1 is SGHDN and CDR2 is FVKESK in the germline V gene. Trimming at V came to 2 bases and at J to 8 bases, leaving 9 bases not matched to a gene. The CDR3 runs to 16 residues. CDR3 in amino acids: CASSQLTGVGDSPLHF. CDR3 sequence (DNA): TGTGCCAGCAGCCAACTTACAGGGGTGGGGGATTCACCCCTCCACTTT.

The genes are TRBV6-2 or TRBV6-3 and TRBJ2-7; 8 nucleotides line up with TRBD1. The CDR3 contains 16 residues. V lost 3 bases and J lost 3; bases outside the gene matches: 10. Germline V gene lookup returns CDR1 MNHEY and CDR2 SVGEGT. The CDR3 sequence: CASSYSRTGSRYEQYF. The CDR3 region has the DNA TGTGCCAGCAGTTATTCGCGGACAGGGAGCCGCTACGAGCAGTACTTC.

This clonotype occurred many times. The V call is TRBV19, the J call TRBJ2-1, with D possibly being TRBD1 (5 bases). CDR1 is LNHDA and CDR2 is SQIVND in the germline V gene (reference sequence). The V end lost 1 base, the J end lost 8 bases, and 12 bases lay between the germline ends. The CDR3 loop spans 14 amino acids. CDR3 residues: CASSIARVDYEQFF. The CDR3 bases are TGTGCCAGTAGTATAGCCAGGGTAGATTATGAGCAGTTCTTC.

The chain carries TRBV11-2 and TRBJ2-2; 9 positions agree with TRBD1. The CDR3 has 17 residues. Germline values: CDR1 SGHAT, CDR2 FQNNGV. With V trimmed by 7 bases and J by 5 bases, 14 bases remained unmatched. The DNA for the CDR3 is TGTGCCAGCATCCCTCTCGGGGGGACAGGGAGGACCGGGGAGCTGTTTTTT. It codes for CASIPLGGTGRTGELFF.

The CDR3 coding sequence is TGTGCCAGCAGCTTACAGCGCGAGCAGTACTTC. Its protein is CASSLQREQYF. V is TRBV11-1 and J is TRBJ2-7; D gene uncertain. Trimming took 2 bases from V and 6 from J, leaving 5 bases between them. The CDR3 consists of 11 residues. From germline, CDR1 is SGHAT and CDR2 FQDESV (reference sequence).

This sequence joins TRBV3-1 and TRBJ2-3; 9 bases match TRBD2. The V gene's germline CDR1 is LGHDT and CDR2 YNNKEL (reference sequence). The CDR3 spans 16 residues. With 3 bases clipped from V and 2 bases from J, the junction kept 6 bases outside the gene matches. This CDR3 is CASSHSGGPPTDTQYF. The CDR3 DNA reads TGTGCCAGCAGCCACAGCGGGGGGCCCCCCACAGATACGCAGTATTTT.

This clonotype was recorded many times. This chain links TRBV20-1 with TRBJ1-1; TRBD1 agrees at 7 bases. Unmatched junction bases numbered 6, after V lost 2 bases and J lost 0 bases. CDR3 size: 15 residues. CDR1 is DFQATT and CDR2 is SNEGSKA in the germline V gene (reference sequence). The CDR3: CSARRGGRMNTEAFF. For the CDR3, the DNA is TGCAGTGCTAGAAGAGGGGGCAGAATGAACACTGAAGCTTTCTTT.

This clonotype was detected ten times or more. The gene calls are TRBV7-2 and TRBJ1-3, with 9 bases identical to TRBD1. This CDR3 region has 16 residues. Trimming took 5 bases from V and 3 from J; bases not matched to a gene: 8. Germline CDR1 SGHTA, CDR2 FQGNSA. This chain's CDR3 is CASSPVTGGRGNTIYF. The CDR3 DNA reads TGTGCCAGCAGCCCCGTGACAGGGGGACGTGGAAACACCATATATTTT.

This clonotype was seen ten or more times. This sequence joins TRBV12-3 or TRBV12-4 and TRBJ2-3; 9 bases are a match to TRBD2. Germline trimming cut 9 bases from V and 6 bases from J; bases unmatched to any gene: 13. This CDR3 contains 15 residues. CDR3: CASLLGGGASDTQYF. CDR3 nucleotide sequence: TGTGCCAGTCTTTTGGGCGGGGGGGCTTCGGATACGCAGTATTTT.

This clonotype appeared once. This chain joins TRBV12-3 or TRBV12-4 and TRBJ1-1, with D unclear. This CDR3 comprises 12 residues. V lost 6 bases and J 0 bases, leaving 5 bases between the germline ends. CDR3 sequence: CASSKLNTEAFF. CDR3 nucleotide sequence: TGTGCCAGCAGCAAGCTGAACACTGAAGCTTTCTTT.

This clonotype came up many times. The gene calls are TRBV27 and TRBJ1-5, with 7 bases identical to TRBD1. V dropped 5 bases and J dropped 2; count of bases not matched to a gene: 6. Germline loops: CDR1 MNHEY, CDR2 SMNVEV (reference sequence). The CDR3 spans 15 residues. CDR3 DNA sequence: TGTGCCAGCAGTCAGCGACAGGGTCGCAATCAGCCCCAGCATTTT. Amino acid sequence: CASSQRQGRNQPQHF.

This clonotype was counted a few times. J is TRBJ1-2 and V is TRBV29-1; TRBD1 matches at 9 bases. The CDR3 has 14 residues. CDR1 and CDR2 from the germline V gene are SQVTM and ANQGSEA. V gave up 7 bases and J gave up 6 bases; unmatched junction bases: 12. The CDR3 bases are TGCAGCGCAGAGGACACAGGGGGCCAAGATGGCTACACCTTC. Translation: CSAEDTGGQDGYTF. Full variable domain (rest looked up from reference TRBV29-1 and TRBJ1-2): SAVISQKPSRDICQRGTSLTIQCQVDSQVTMMFWYRQQPGQSLTLIATANQGSEATYESGFVIDKFPISRPNLTFSTLTVSNMSPEDSSIYLCSAEDTGGQDGYTFGSGTRLTVV.

This sequence joins TRBV5-1 and TRBJ1-2; D might be TRBD1 (6 bases). The V gene's germline CDR1 is SGHRS and CDR2 YFSETQ. This CDR3 spans 16 amino acids. The ends were cut back, 0 bases at V and 4 bases at J, with 16 bases in the middle. The CDR3 bases are TGCGCCAGCAGCTTGGCCGACAGGCCCAACGTCTATGGCTACACCTTC. As protein: CASSLADRPNVYGYTF.

The chain employs TRBV5-4 and TRBJ1-6, with 9 bases fitting TRBD1. Trimming removed 0 bases from V and 10 bases from J; junction bases left unmatched: 5. Germline V gene sequence: CDR1 SGHNT, CDR2 YYREEE (reference sequence). The CDR3 has 15 amino acids. The CDR3 DNA is TGTGCCAGCAGCTTGGATCGGACAGGGGTCTCACCCCTCCACTTT. This gives the protein CASSLDRTGVSPLHF.

The chain joins TRBV11-2 to TRBJ1-1, with D perhaps TRBD1 (5 bases). This CDR3 region has 13 residues. Germline lookup yields CDR1 SGHAT and CDR2 FQNNGV. Trimming cost V 5 bases and J 6 bases, with 13 bases left between them. CDR3 bases: TGTGCCAGCAGCGTCAGGACATTTGCTGAAGCTTTCTTT. Translation gives CASSVRTFAEAFF.

The chain employs TRBV6-6 and TRBJ2-7; 9 bases match TRBD1. Trimming took 8 bases from V and 4 from J; bases not matched to a gene: 0. This CDR3 comprises 11 residues. Per the germline V gene, CDR1 is MNHNY and CDR2 is SVGAGI (reference sequence). The chain's CDR3 is CASGTGYEQYF. CDR3 sequence (DNA): TGTGCCAGCGGGACAGGGTACGAGCAGTACTTC.

V and J are TRBV5-1 and TRBJ1-2; D gene ambiguous. Per germline, CDR1 SGHRS and CDR2 YFSETQ. V was cut by 2 bases and J by 6 bases, with 14 bases left in between. CDR3 length: 14 amino acids. CDR3 coding DNA: TGCGCCAGCAGCTTAGCCCGGGCACGGGATGGCTACACCTTC. It encodes CASSLARARDGYTF.

This clonotype was recorded at least ten times. The V and J genes are TRBV7-8 and TRBJ1-1; perhaps TRBD1 as D (6 bases). The germline V gene encodes CDR1 SGHVS and CDR2 FQNEAQ. Trimming took 3 bases from V and 1 from J, leaving 9 bases between them. This CDR3 has 14 residues. DNA of the CDR3: TGTGCCAGCAGCTTCGGACAGAGGAACACTGAAGCTTTCTTT. Translation: CASSFGQRNTEAFF.

This clonotype was recorded a few times. The V and J genes are TRBV5-4 and TRBJ2-2; 10 nucleotides match TRBD2. The germline V gene encodes CDR1 SGHNT and CDR2 YYREEE (reference sequence). The CDR3 has 15 amino acids. With V trimmed by 2 bases and J by 6 bases, 4 bases remained unmatched. CDR3 DNA: TGTGCCAGCAGCTTAGCGGGGGGGCTCGCCGGGGAGCTGTTTTTT. Amino acid sequence: CASSLAGGLAGELFF.

The rearrangement uses TRBV6-2 or TRBV6-3 and TRBJ2-5; possible D gene TRBD1, 5 bases. The CDR3 spans 13 residues. CDR1 and CDR2 (germline): MNHEY, SVGEGT. V lost 5 bases, J lost 1 base, and 8 bases lay in between. CDR3 in DNA: TGTGCCAGCAGTGCAGGGTCCCAAGAGACCCAGTACTTC. It encodes CASSAGSQETQYF.

There are a few counts of this clonotype. V and J are TRBV3-1 and TRBJ2-1; 8 bases match TRBD2. V shed 6 bases and J 5 bases; nucleotides not matched to a gene: 6. CDR3 size: 14 residues. CDR1 and CDR2 from the germline V gene are LGHDT and YNNKEL (reference sequence). This chain's CDR3 is CASSVTSGDNEQFF. CDR3 sequence (DNA): TGTGCCAGCAGTGTTACTAGCGGCGACAATGAGCAGTTCTTC.

The chain is built from TRBV6-6 and TRBJ2-1; D is undetermined. V shed 2 bases and J shed 7 bases, with 12 bases lying between them. CDR3 length equals 14 residues. The V gene's germline CDR1 is MNHNY and CDR2 SVGAGI (reference sequence). The CDR3 nucleotides are TGTGCCAGCAGTTACCGGGCCCAATATAATGAGCAGTTCTTC. Its protein product is CASSYRAQYNEQFF.

The chain recombines TRBV6-2 or TRBV6-3 with TRBJ2-7; D is undetermined. This CDR3 is 12 amino acids long. The germline V and J ends were trimmed by 6 bases and 2 bases, with 8 bases remaining between them. Germline-derived CDR1 and CDR2 are MNHEY and SVGEGT. CDR3 sequence (DNA): TGTGCCAGCAGAGGGTTTCCCTACGAGCAGTACTTC. Its translation: CASRGFPYEQYF.

The rearrangement uses TRBV7-2 and TRBJ2-1, with TRBD1 matching over 7 bases. V trimming: 3 bases; J trimming: 8 bases; junction bases outside the gene matches: 7. CDR3 size: 14 residues. Germline assignment: CDR1 SGHTA and CDR2 FQGNSA. Here the CDR3 DNA reads TGTGCCAGCAGCTTTCGGGGCCAGGGGGATGAGCAGTTCTTC. Its translation is CASSFRGQGDEQFF.

This clonotype was recorded a few times. The CDR3 here is CSATPGPPYEQYF. CDR3 DNA sequence: TGCAGTGCTACGCCAGGCCCACCCTACGAGCAGTACTTC. The chain has TRBV20-1 and TRBJ2-7, with no clear D. The germline V and J ends were trimmed by 4 bases and 2 bases, with 12 bases remaining between them. CDR1 and CDR2 (germline): DFQATT, SNEGSKA (reference sequence). This CDR3 has 13 amino acids.

The genes are TRBV4-2 and TRBJ1-2; TRBD1 might be the D (6 bases). The V gene lost 4 bases and the J gene lost 6 bases, with 24 bases spanning the gap. The length of the CDR3 is 17 residues. Germline CDR1 and CDR2: LGHNA and YNFKEQ. The CDR3 sequence: CASSRRWGEQGADGYTF. CDR3 nucleotides: TGTGCCAGCAGCCGAAGATGGGGTGAACAGGGCGCGGATGGCTACACCTTC.

The chain has TRBV20-1 and TRBJ2-1; 9 nucleotides agree with TRBD2. In germline, CDR1 is DFQATT, CDR2 SNEGSKA (reference sequence). The CDR3 is 16 amino acids. V gave up 5 bases and J gave up 8 bases; unmatched junction bases: 16. The CDR3 protein is CSAQAPKWRGGDEQFF. Written as DNA, the CDR3 is TGCAGTGCTCAGGCCCCTAAGTGGCGGGGGGGAGATGAGCAGTTCTTC.

The rearrangement joins TRBV9 to TRBJ2-3, with 8 bases identical to TRBD2. With V trimmed by 3 bases and J by 4 bases, 16 bases remained unmatched. Germline-derived CDR1 and CDR2 are SGDLS and YYNGEE. CDR3 size: 18 residues. This CDR3 is CASSAAAPGLVGADTQYF. The CDR3 nucleotides are TGTGCCAGCAGCGCCGCCGCCCCGGGACTAGTGGGTGCAGATACGCAGTATTTT.

This clonotype was picked up a small number of times. The chain joins TRBV11-2 to TRBJ2-2; D is uncertain. Germline V gene data show CDR1 as SGHAT and CDR2 as FQNNGV. V lost 8 bases and J lost 10, with 5 bases in between. CDR3 length: 9 amino acids. CDR3 DNA sequence: TGTGCCAGCGGCTCGGAGCTGTTTTTT. This encodes CASGSELFF.